These 17 T cell receptor beta chains were all obtained from the same sample, sequenced in a study of memory CD4+ T cells and cytomegalovirus serostatus (dated by TCRdb to the late 2010s). The library was obtained by the immunoSEQ multiplex PCR assay. TCRdb's version of the immuneACCESS table is confined to in-frame rearrangements and falls short of the full clone set. An unresolved V gene accounts for under half of the shortfall where checked; the remainder is of unknown origin. This sample holds 35,000 to 50,000 clones; approximately 84% were observed only once. The top ten hold 0.55% to 0.6% of the sample. A FACSAria II was used to sort memory CD4+ T cells, defined as single viable CD3+CD4+CD8-CD45RO+ cells. The sample consisted of memory CD4+ T cells from blood. The receptor set was obtained from an adult in good health and CMV-seronegative.

This chain uses TRBV18 with TRBJ2-3, with 14 positions matching TRBD2. Trimming at V came to 8 bases and at J to 14 bases, leaving 12 bases not matched to a gene. CDR3 length: 14 amino acids. Looked up from germline, CDR1 is KGHSH and CDR2 is LQKENI. The CDR3 loop is CASPQGTSGGTGYF. CDR3 DNA: TGTGCCAGCCCACAAGGGACTAGCGGGGGAACGGGGTATTTT.

The rearrangement joins TRBV11-2 to TRBJ1-5, with unresolved D. Trimming removed 5 bases at V and 4 bases at J, with 12 bases between. Germline V gene lookup returns CDR1 SGHAT and CDR2 FQNNGV. This CDR3 spans 14 amino acids. CDR3 sequence: CASSVGFLNQPQHF. For the CDR3, the DNA is TGTGCCAGCAGCGTCGGGTTCTTAAATCAGCCCCAGCATTTT.

The chain links TRBV6-5 to TRBJ2-2; the D gene could be TRBD1 or TRBD2 (6 bases each). Trimming stripped 7 bases from V and 2 bases from J, with 14 bases between. CDR3 size: 15 residues. Germline-derived CDR1 and CDR2 are MNHEY and SVGAGI. The DNA of the CDR3 is TGTGCCAGCAAAACCAGGGGACTTAACACCGGGGAGCTGTTTTTT. It codes for CASKTRGLNTGELFF.

CDR3 region: CSASQGTGGSGYTF. CDR3 in DNA: TGCAGCGCATCTCAAGGGACAGGGGGCAGTGGCTACACCTTC. V usage is TRBV29-1 and J usage is TRBJ1-2, with 12 positions matching TRBD1. The CDR3 is 14 residues long. The germline V gene encodes CDR1 SQVTM and CDR2 ANQGSEA. The J segment lost 7 bases and the V segment lost 7 bases, leaving 10 bases of the junction unmatched.

The chain joins TRBV6-1 to TRBJ2-2; 7 positions agree with TRBD1. CDR3 size: 15 residues. The V gene end was trimmed by 8 bases and the J gene end by 7 bases; junction bases not matched to a gene: 13. Germline loops: CDR1 MNHNS, CDR2 SASEGT. CDR3 nucleotide sequence: TGTGCCAGCGGGGAACAGGGGAAGGGTGGCGGGGAGCTGTTTTTT. This codes for CASGEQGKGGGELFF.

The chain has TRBV7-9 and TRBJ1-6; 9 bases agree with TRBD1. CDR1 and CDR2 from the germline V gene are SEHNR and FQNEAQ (reference sequence). The CDR3 has 16 residues. V was pared by 4 bases and J by 7 bases, with 8 bases of the junction left unmatched. CDR3 sequence (DNA): TGTGCCAGCAGCTCGAGAACGACAGGGGGAAATTCACCCCTCCACTTT. Translated: CASSSRTTGGNSPLHF.

The chain joins TRBV11-2 to TRBJ1-4; unclear D gene. Germline CDR1 SGHAT, CDR2 FQNNGV. The CDR3 extends over 15 amino acids. V was pared by 3 bases and J by 2 bases, with 10 bases between. The CDR3 loop reads CASSLAAGTNEKLFF. Here the CDR3 DNA reads TGTGCCAGCAGCTTGGCCGCCGGGACTAATGAAAAACTGTTTTTT.

This clone showed up just a few times. CDR3 in amino acids: CASKGRQGSQPQHF. The CDR3, as DNA: TGTGCCAGCAAGGGCAGGCAGGGGAGTCAGCCCCAGCATTTT. The genes are TRBV28 and TRBJ1-5; weak D call: TRBD1 (6 bases). V gave up 7 bases and J gave up 6 bases, with 16 bases separating them. Germline CDR1 MDHEN, CDR2 SYDVKM. CDR3 length: 14 amino acids.

This clone has a single count. The J gene is TRBJ1-5, the V gene TRBV27; no reliable D call. The V gene lost 3 bases and the J gene lost 0 bases, with 9 bases spanning the gap. Germline V gives CDR1 MNHEY, CDR2 SMNVEV (reference sequence). The CDR3 covers 15 residues. CDR3 in amino acids: CASSFRAHSNQPQHF. CDR3 sequence (DNA): TGTGCCAGCAGTTTTAGGGCACATAGCAATCAGCCCCAGCATTTT.

This chain connects TRBV7-9 to TRBJ2-1; possibly TRBD1 for D (6 bases). CDR3 length equals 15 residues. The germline gives CDR1 SEHNR, CDR2 FQNEAQ (reference sequence). Trimming removed 7 bases at V and 2 bases at J, with 15 bases between. The CDR3 sequence: CASTRGNEAYNEQFF. The CDR3 bases are TGTGCCAGCACCAGGGGTAATGAAGCCTACAATGAGCAGTTCTTC.

The chain carries TRBV29-1 and TRBJ2-3; no definite D call. The CDR3 totals 12 residues. The germline V gene encodes CDR1 SQVTM and CDR2 ANQGSEA. V lost 4 bases and J lost 4, with 9 bases in between. In DNA, the CDR3 is TGCAGCGTTGTCTTAGTGTCAGATACGCAGTATTTT. Protein: CSVVLVSDTQYF.

The chain employs TRBV18 and TRBJ2-5; D is ambiguous. Between the trimmed V and J ends, which lost 5 bases and 4 bases, there was a span of 11 bases. The germline V gene has CDR1 KGHSH and CDR2 LQKENI. There are 13 residues in the CDR3. This CDR3 reads CASSRISAETQYF. The CDR3 DNA follows: TGTGCCAGCTCAAGGATTAGTGCAGAGACCCAGTACTTC. Together with reference TRBV18 and TRBJ2-5, the CDR3 gives the full variable domain: NAGVMQNPRHLVRRRGQEARLRCSPMKGHSHVYWYRQLPEEGLKFMVYLQKENIIDESGMPKERFSAEFPKEGPSILRIQQVVRGDSAAYFCASSRISAETQYFGPGTRLLVL.

This rearrangement joins TRBV15 to TRBJ1-3, with D unclear. The CDR3 covers 13 residues. V gave up 3 bases and J gave up 0 bases, with 3 bases separating them. CDR1 and CDR2 from the germline V gene are LNHNV and YYDKDF (reference sequence). The CDR3 sequence is CATSSYSGNTIYF. CDR3 in DNA: TGTGCCACCAGCAGTTACTCTGGAAACACCATATATTTT.

The chain uses TRBV5-4 and TRBJ1-5, with D maybe TRBD1 (6 bases). Germline V lookup: CDR1 SGHNT, CDR2 YYREEE (reference sequence). CDR3 size: 13 residues. The germline V and J ends were trimmed by 9 bases and 5 bases, with 15 bases remaining between them. This chain's CDR3 is CAMRQDRDQPQHF. CDR3 sequence (DNA): TGTGCCATGAGACAGGATCGTGATCAGCCCCAGCATTTT.

This clone was picked up a small number of times. V gene TRBV30 combines with J gene TRBJ2-4; D is possibly TRBD1 (5 bases). Trimming removed 3 bases from V and 1 base from J, with 19 bases in between. The CDR3 has 17 amino acids. Germline-derived CDR1 and CDR2 are GTSNPN and SVGIG (reference sequence). This CDR3 is CAWSLRAGARAKNIQYF. The CDR3 nucleotides are TGTGCCTGGAGCCTCCGAGCTGGGGCGAGGGCCAAAAACATTCAGTACTTC.

J is TRBJ1-1 and V is TRBV2; a possible D gene is TRBD1 (5 bases). This CDR3 comprises 15 residues. Germline CDR1 SNHLY, CDR2 FYNNEI. Trimming shortened V by 6 bases and J by 1 base, and 15 bases separated the two germline ends. The CDR3 is CASRSRQGPNTEAFF. DNA for the CDR3: TGTGCCAGCAGGTCGAGGCAGGGACCGAACACTGAAGCTTTCTTT.

This chain connects TRBV15 to TRBJ2-7, with TRBD1 matching 12 bases. The CDR3 consists of 17 residues. V was pared by 0 bases and J by 6 bases, with 9 bases of the junction left unmatched. The germline V gene encodes CDR1 LNHNV and CDR2 YYDKDF (reference sequence). CDR3 DNA: TGTGCCACCAGCAGAGATTTTCCGGGACAGGGGGCGGGCGAGCAGTACTTC. The encoded protein is CATSRDFPGQGAGEQYF.